This T cell receptor (beta chain) originates from a study of T cells in Graves' hyperthyroidism and ophthalmopathy (dated by TCRdb to between 2018 and 2021). At the level of the whole study: Peripheral blood was sampled at the time of initial diagnosis, prior to any treatment. The 100 discovery patients were randomly split 7:3 into training and test sets. TCR V-J signatures able to tell the groups apart were searched for in a discovery cohort of more than 90 patients, of whom roughly 42 had Graves' ophthalmopathy and some 60 had stable Graves' hyperthyroidism. Following sampling, methimazole starting at 30 mg daily was given to hyperthyroidism patients, and high-dose intravenous methylprednisolone was given to ophthalmopathy patients. The study also compared thyroid tissue and blood T-cell repertoires from several Graves' hyperthyroidism patients. Prospective prediction of ophthalmopathy was tested in an independent validation cohort of 18 to 20 hyperthyroidism patients and 17 patients who later progressed to ophthalmopathy. According to the paper, TCR Vbeta CDR3 sequencing was carried out on approximately 140 peripheral blood samples, which came from fewer than 50 ophthalmopathy, approximately 78 hyperthyroidism and approximately 17 progressor patients. The paper as a whole reports these results and caveats: Sample size was not statistically predetermined, and blinding of investigators to group allocation was not performed. In cross-validation, a model built on a 13 V-J signature told ophthalmopathy apart from stable hyperthyroidism with 85% to 90% sensitivity and 81% to 82% specificity, and in testing the same model reached 80%/75%. Most expanded thyroid clonotypes (frequency above 0.001) were also found in blood, which suggests that blood repertoires may mirror thyroid immune responses. In validation, the model predicted progression to ophthalmopathy with approximately 69% sensitivity and 72% to 85% specificity, a median of 6.5 months before onset.

This clonotype was observed at least ten times. Its antigen is unknown. No base qualities exist here, and no much larger clone lies one base off it. Trimming takes 0 bases off V and 1 base off J; junction bases not matched to a gene: 6. Based on the germline V gene, the CDR1 and CDR2 sequences are KGHSH and LQKENI. Inclusive of the bounding cysteine and phenylalanine, the CDR3 is 18 residues long. Of all the DNA, just the CDR3 is kept, 54 bases in frame from base 1. Hyperthyroidism patients were newly diagnosed, had a disease duration of under 2 months, and were aged 18 to 65 years. Exclusion was applied to patients with uncontrolled infections, other autoimmune diseases, pregnancy or lactation. Clinical symptoms, serum thyroxine and TRAb, thyroid ultrasound, and orbital computed tomography formed the basis for the diagnoses. For progressor patients, blood was drawn at the first diagnosis of hyperthyroidism, before any ophthalmopathy symptoms had appeared. PBMCs were isolated from roughly 10 ml of fresh peripheral blood by Ficoll-Paque density gradient centrifugation. Progressor patients were defined as those initially diagnosed with Graves' hyperthyroidism in whom ophthalmopathy developed during follow-up. Trizol reagent was used to extract total RNA, and RNA quality was then checked on an Agilent 2100 Bioanalyzer.

Amplification of TCR beta CDR3 regions was carried out from RNA transcripts. The TCR CDR3 was subjected to a first round of RT-PCR using the HTBI primer set and the Qiagen OneStep RT-PCR kit. A second multiplex PCR round built the libraries, followed by size selection and purification. The libraries were sequenced on an Illumina HiSeq2000 using paired-end 100 bp reads. The paper's data handling went like this. SOAPnuke was used to process the raw data, with reads discarded if the reads contained adapters or uncalled bases, had a mean Phred below 15, or lacked an exact constant-primer or identifier match. High-quality paired reads were merged with COPE v1.2.5, and unique nucleotide sequences were defined as clonotypes. MiTCR v1.1 was used to align the clonotypes against IMGT TRBV, TRBD and TRBJ reference segments. The analysis was restricted to V-J combinations with a frequency above 0.0001, which together covered roughly 99% of the repertoires. A TCS score was defined as the ratio between F50 (clonal expansion) and ExV (chaos), using BLOSUM62-based TCRdist between CDR3 peptides within each V-J. Welch's t-statistics and random forest reduced around 520 V-J features to about 13, which were used in a naive Bayes classifier (R e1071). TCRdb applied fastp at Q25 and MiXCR to the public reads, then kept only in-frame beta chains. When rows share a CDR3 protein, they turn into one entry using the most common DNA and genes. The V and J calls, along with clone size, are taken from TCRdb and not from the paper's own processing. The sample table lists around 300,000 distinct CDR3 sequences, 13% of them with a count of one. The top ten constitute about 8% of the sample.

The TCR originated in a woman younger than 45 with Graves' hyperthyroidism that later progressed to Graves' ophthalmopathy. The chain couples TRBV18 to TRBJ2-2; 9 nucleotides in the junction match TRBD2. The specimen sequenced was blood. Read as DNA, the sequence is TGTGCCAGCTCACCACCCTCCCCTAGCGGGGAGAACACCGGGGAGCTGTTTTTT. This translates into CASSPPSPSGENTGELFF.